This is a list of T cell receptor beta chains from one sample in a study of shared clonotypes between healthy human individuals. Sequenced by immunoSEQ multiplex PCR; TCRdb stores in-frame clones only, minus some. The table includes about 1 million clones, about 77% detected once. The sequenced sample consisted of memory CD4+ T cells sorted from blood. The origin of the receptors is a young man in good health. Both conserved end residues are part of each CDR3. The D gene is left open where the match is weak. The size field is filled for only some rows; it gives once, few, many or a size class.

CDR3 length,J gene,clone size,D gene,V gene,CDR3 protein,CDR3 DNA
15,TRBJ1-5,-,TRBD1,TRBV19,CASSSGTGKLQPQHF,TGTGCCAGTAGCTCCGGGACAGGGAAGCTTCAGCCCCAGCATTTT
13,TRBJ1-1,-,-,TRBV27,CASSSRVGTEAFF,TGTGCCAGCAGTTCTCGGGTGGGCACTGAAGCTTTCTTT
13,TRBJ2-3,-,-,TRBV10-3,CAIMPAFTDTQYF,TGTGCCATCATGCCGGCGTTCACAGATACGCAGTATTTT
17,TRBJ2-7,-,TRBD1,TRBV7-3,CASSQDGFQGASYEQYF,TGTGCCAGCAGCCAGGATGGATTCCAGGGGGCCTCCTACGAGCAGTACTTC
14,TRBJ2-7,-,TRBD2,TRBV11-1,CASSLSGASYEQYF,TGTGCCAGCAGCTTAAGCGGGGCCTCCTACGAGCAGTACTTC
17,TRBJ1-3,-,-,TRBV9,CASSVGGGPFSGNTIYF,TGTGCCAGCAGCGTAGGTGGAGGGCCCTTCTCTGGAAACACCATATATTTT
15,TRBJ1-6,few,-,TRBV4-1,CASSQDGGARSPLHF,TGCGCCAGCAGCCAAGATGGAGGGGCACGATCACCCCTCCACTTT
14,TRBJ2-2,-,-,TRBV5-1,CASSFKVNTGELFF,TGCGCCAGCAGCTTCAAGGTTAACACCGGGGAGCTGTTTTTT
16,TRBJ2-7,-,TRBD2,TRBV5-4,CASSLAAGAVVVEQYF,TGTGCCAGCAGCTTGGCAGCGGGGGCGGTCGTGGTGGAGCAGTACTTC
15,TRBJ2-2,few,-,TRBV5-1,CASSLFLSNTGELFF,TGCGCCAGCAGCTTGTTTCTCTCGAACACCGGGGAGCTGTTTTTT
14,TRBJ2-5,few,TRBD1,TRBV5-1,CASSRDRGGETQYF,TGCGCCAGCAGTCGGGACAGGGGGGGAGAGACCCAGTACTTC
12,TRBJ1-4,-,-,TRBV25-1,CASSFINEKLFF,TGTGCCAGCAGTTTTATTAATGAAAAACTGTTTTTT
13,TRBJ2-2,few,-,TRBV5-1,CASSLDRAGELFF,TGCGCCAGCAGCTTGGACAGGGCCGGGGAGCTGTTTTTT
15,TRBJ2-3,-,-,TRBV7-9,CASSLALGGADTQYF,TGTGCCAGCAGCTTAGCGCTGGGGGGTGCAGATACGCAGTATTTT
15,TRBJ1-3,few,-,TRBV7-2,CASSLSWGSGNTIYF,TGTGCCAGCAGCTTATCGTGGGGTAGTGGAAACACCATATATTTT
15,TRBJ2-7,few,TRBD2,TRBV7-2,CASRRTSGREGEQYF,TGTGCCAGCAGACGGACTAGCGGGAGAGAAGGCGAGCAGTACTTC
13,TRBJ2-1,-,-,TRBV29-1,CSVEHSQGTEQFF,TGCAGCGTTGAACACTCCCAGGGCACTGAGCAGTTCTTC
12,TRBJ2-3,-,-,TRBV29-1,CSGRVSTDTQYF,TGCAGCGGTCGAGTTAGCACAGATACGCAGTATTTT
15,TRBJ2-3,-,TRBD2,TRBV11-3,CASSRRGESTDTQYF,TGTGCCAGCAGCAGACGGGGGGAGAGCACAGATACGCAGTATTTT
14,TRBJ1-1,-,-,TRBV7-2,CASSSYTENTEAFF,TGTGCCAGCAGCTCATACACAGAGAACACTGAAGCTTTCTTT
11,TRBJ2-1,few,-,TRBV2,CASSSRNEQFF,TGTGCCAGCTCGAGTAGGAATGAGCAGTTCTTC
14,TRBJ2-7,-,TRBD1,TRBV5-1,CASSNRQGRDEQYF,TGCGCCAGCAGCAACCGACAGGGTAGAGACGAGCAGTACTTC
12,TRBJ1-1,few,-,TRBV29-1,CSVEGVAGKGFF,TGCAGCGTTGAAGGGGTGGCAGGAAAAGGTTTCTTT